This TCR beta chain was obtained from a study of regulatory T cells in long-lasting Graves disease. Study as a whole: Persistence in Graves' disease denoted antithyroid drug use beyond 5 years alongside positive TSH receptor antibodies. Study-wide points: There were preferences for TRBV28, TRBJ1-2 and TRBJ2-5 in persistent disease.

Construction of TCR beta libraries relied on iRepertoire HTBI primers and on Arm-PCR targeting CDR3 regions. TCRdb analysed the multiplex PCR reads with MiXCR anew, one entry per CDR3 protein. The sample lists hundreds of thousands of distinct CDR3 sequences, 22% occurring once. Time point denoted: persistent/refractory GD, antithyroid drugs over 5 years with positive TRAb. PBMC-extracted RNA yielded the TCR library. This clonotype was observed many times. Its matching antigen is unknown. From germline, CDR1 is MDHEN and CDR2 SYDVKM. This CDR3 region has 12 residues. The V and J ends lost 8 bases and 4 bases respectively, with 12 bases between them.

The sequence derives from a female donor with Graves disease. Sequencing used peripheral blood mononuclear cells (PBMCs), obtained when the disease was refractory, from a patient treated with antithyroid drugs. The chain combines TRBV28 with TRBJ2-7; D is unresolved. CDR3 sequence: CASSERGYEQYF. The CDR3 DNA follows: TGTGCCAGCTCGGAACGAGGATACGAGCAGTACTTC.